This entry is about one T cell receptor (beta chain). Its target antigen remains unknown. No much larger clonotype is one base removed from it; base qualities were not supplied. This entry is derived from a study of shared clonotypes between healthy human individuals (dated by TCRdb to the early 2020s). Concerning the study at large: A couple of women and a few men aged 18 to 49 years were included in the cohort. For each donor, CD4 naive and CD4 memory were each given three plates, CD8 naive was given two plates, and CD8 memory was given one plate. To estimate repertoire size and how much clonotypes are shared between individuals, the study performed deep sequencing of blood TCR repertoires from roughly five healthy adults. Libraries were prepared and TCR repertoires were sequenced by different laboratories using diverse techniques, in order to increase sequencing depth and limit assay-specific biases. Per donor, leukapheresis produced somewhere between about 0.94 and 9.5 billion PBMCs.

For the CD8 naive samples, CD45RO-negative cells were positively selected for CCR7, yielding a CD45RA+CCR7+ population from which TemRA cells were excluded. Donors were healthy HIV-negative adults with no recently reported acute infections or vaccinations. All donors were Caucasian adults living in Nashville, Tennessee, USA. Blood was obtained by leukapheresis, after which PBMCs were separated by Ficoll-Histopaque density gradient centrifugation and cryopreserved in liquid nitrogen vapor phase. Analytical flow cytometry was used to check the purity and quantity of every magnetically sorted T cell population. From each sorted fraction, genomic DNA was isolated and quantified by UV absorbance on a Nanodrop 2000c. Paper-wide results and their limitations: Sampling was restricted to blood, and TCR repertoires in tissues likely differ from the TCR repertoires found in blood. Estimated clonotype richness was generally larger for naive than for memory subsets. Sharing across several donors was observed for around 5% of naive CD4, less than 4% of naive CD8, over 2% of memory CD4, and about 0.38% of memory CD8 clonotypes. Based on pairwise subsampling, the degree of clonotype sharing among donors was expected to be affected by sequencing depth. Incomplete sequencing was indicated by rarefaction of sorted-subset datasets, despite the large sequencing depth. Higher generation probabilities were observed for clonotypes shared by all four sorted-subset donors than for non-shared clonotypes. Because the study included a small number of donors, the genetic and exposure-history diversity represented was limited.

Using the deep immunoSEQ assay, multiplex PCR amplified TCR CDR3 regions from genomic DNA. For each cell subset, the extracted genomic DNA was distributed evenly across all wells of several immunoSEQ 96-well plates, and each plate served as one replicate. For sorted subsets, each replicate PCR was loaded with approximately 0.2 ug genomic DNA, equivalent to about 33,000 T cell genomes. The purified libraries were quantified using a Qubit 3.0 fluorometer, sized with a Bioanalyzer 2100, and then quantified again using the KAPA Library Quantification kit. Every immunoSEQ 96-well plate was sequenced on a separate single-read 150-cycle Illumina NextSeq 550 flow cell. The study's processing was this. Because the immunoSEQ output held only junctional sequences and lacked quality scores, the filtering could not match the filtering applied to full-length reads. Sequences were annotated with PyIR, a Python wrapper for IgBLAST v1.9, and V/J genes and CDR3 were assigned using IMGT germline references. Reads with weak V/J assignments (E-value above 1e-6), missing CDR3, stop codons, out-of-frame junctions, or ambiguous translated residues were removed. V3J clonotypes were defined as sequences sharing an identical inferred V gene, J gene, and CDR3 amino acid sequence. Percentage overlap between repertoires was calculated by dividing the number of shared unique clonotypes by the size of the smaller repertoire. Three approaches were used to assess repertoire richness: RTK rarefaction, the Chao1 estimator, and Recon v2.1 estimates of unobserved clonotypes. For all TCRbeta clonotypes obtained by the gDNA method from a few donors, generation probabilities were computed with OLGA. TCRdb took this table from immuneACCESS and kept in-frame rearrangements with V and J called. Such tables lack part of the clones; where checked against another copy, unresolved V genes explain under half of the gap, and the rest is unexplained. V, J and clone size derive from that table, while D and trimming were established from the DNA sequence. This sample lists about 2 million clones; about 95% were detected once. The ten largest clones take up approximately 1.2% of the sample.

The CDR3 covers 15 residues, taking in both the cysteine and the phenylalanine. Only CDR3 DNA is held: 45 bases, read in frame from base 1. V is shortened by 5 bases, J by 4 bases, and the region joining them spans 14 bases. The germline V gene supplies CDR1 LGHNA and CDR2 YSLEER. The sample taken for sequencing was naive CD8+ T cells sorted from blood. The intended sense of this specimen's cell subset or site label: CD45RA+CCR7+. This receptor was obtained from a man aged 18 to 35 in good health. The chain couples TRBV4-3 to TRBJ2-2; the D gene identity is not certain. The DNA sequence reads TGCGCCAGCAGCGGGTCAACAGTCACCACCGGGGAGCTGTTTTTT. Translated, this gives CASSGSTVTTGELFF.